These 31 T cell receptor beta chains were sequenced from one sample in a study of OX40 agonist ivuxolimab in advanced cancers. Sequencing used immunoSEQ multiplex PCR; TCRdb keeps in-frame clones, though not all of them. The data hold about 62,000 clones, with about four fifths observed a single time. This specimen was CD4+ or CD8+ T cells sorted from blood, taken in a trial of the OX40 agonist ivuxolimab. These receptor sequences come from an adult with an advanced solid tumor such as melanoma, head and neck, liver or kidney cancer.

V is TRBV15 and J is TRBJ2-2; either TRBD1 or TRBD2 may fit D (6 bases each). Germline-derived CDR1 and CDR2 are LNHNV and YYDKDF (reference sequence). The CDR3 spans 13 residues. Trimming took 1 base from V and 9 from J, leaving 9 bases between them. CDR3 DNA: TGTGCCACCAGCAGAGTGGGGGGCAGGGAGCTGTTTTTT. This translates into CATSRVGGRELFF.

The sample holds one count of this clone. This rearrangement joins TRBV30 to TRBJ2-7; 9 positions match TRBD1. The CDR3 spans 12 residues. Germline values: CDR1 GTSNPN, CDR2 SVGIG (reference sequence). V lost 3 bases, J lost 10 bases, and 7 bases stayed unmatched. The CDR3: CAWSDGTGRQYF. CDR3 bases: TGTGCCTGGAGCGATGGGACAGGGCGTCAGTACTTC.

This clone turned up a few times. V usage is TRBV25-1 and J usage is TRBJ2-1; 10 bases agree with TRBD2. CDR1 is MGHDK and CDR2 is SYGVNS in the germline V gene. The CDR3 contains 18 residues. J was trimmed by 0 bases and V by 1 base; bases with no gene match: 6. CDR3 residues: CASSELGTSVGSYNEQFF. CDR3 nucleotides: TGTGCCAGCAGTGAATTGGGGACTAGCGTGGGCTCCTACAATGAGCAGTTCTTC.

This chain connects TRBV4-1 to TRBJ2-5; 10 bases map to TRBD1. The DNA end is more similar to TRBJ2-7, so the J call may be wrong. The CDR3 is 15 residues long. Germline CDR1 is MGHRA and CDR2 is YSYEKL. CDR3 protein: CASSQAGTGAYEQYF. The CDR3 region has the DNA TGCGCCAGCAGCCAGGCCGGGACAGGGGCGTACGAGCAGTACTTC.

The chain carries TRBV28 and TRBJ2-7, with a weak D call TRBD1 (6 bases). The CDR3 extends over 13 amino acids. Germline V gene sequence: CDR1 MDHEN, CDR2 SYDVKM. The ends were cut back, 5 bases at V and 1 base at J, with 9 bases in the middle. The CDR3 sequence: CASSTGTSYEQYF. The CDR3 bases are TGTGCCAGCAGTACCGGGACATCCTACGAGCAGTACTTC.

V gene TRBV2 combines with J gene TRBJ1-1; 12 bases fit TRBD1. From germline, CDR1 is SNHLY and CDR2 FYNNEI. V dropped 5 bases and J dropped 5; count of bases not matched to a gene: 6. The CDR3 loop spans 15 amino acids. The CDR3 here is CASSRGQGAGTEAFF. CDR3 in DNA: TGTGCCAGCAGTAGGGGACAGGGGGCTGGAACTGAAGCTTTCTTT.

The V and J genes are TRBV5-1 and TRBJ1-1; D gene ambiguous. The CDR3 covers 13 residues. Trimming left V 2 bases short and J 0 bases short, with 5 bases between. Germline assignment: CDR1 SGHRS and CDR2 YFSETQ. For the CDR3, the DNA is TGCGCCAGCAGCTTAGGGATGAACACTGAAGCTTTCTTT. As protein: CASSLGMNTEAFF.

The rearrangement joins TRBV5-8 to TRBJ2-1; 7 bases match TRBD1. V lost 3 bases, J lost 3 bases, and 3 bases stayed unmatched. The CDR3 runs 14 residues. Germline CDR1 is SGHTS and CDR2 is YDEGEE. Written as DNA, the CDR3 is TGTGCCAGCAGCTGGGACAGAAACTACAATGAGCAGTTCTTC. Its protein is CASSWDRNYNEQFF.

This chain links TRBV28 with TRBJ2-7; D is possibly TRBD1 (6 bases). The CDR3 consists of 14 residues. Trimming removed 4 bases at V and 5 bases at J, with 15 bases between. Germline CDR1 MDHEN, CDR2 SYDVKM. The CDR3 reads CASSWDIPGDEQYF. Written as DNA, the CDR3 is TGTGCCAGCAGTTGGGACATCCCTGGGGACGAGCAGTACTTC.

The rearrangement uses TRBV10-3 and TRBJ1-1, with D possibly being TRBD1 (6 bases). The CDR3 totals 16 residues. Deletions cut 7 bases from V and 5 bases from J, with 23 bases between. Per the germline V gene, CDR1 is ENHRY and CDR2 is SYGVKD. CDR3 amino acids: CAITESAGASYTEAFF. The CDR3 DNA sequence: TGTGCCATCACCGAGTCGGCAGGGGCATCTTATACTGAAGCTTTCTTT.

V and J are TRBV7-6 and TRBJ2-1; D perhaps matches TRBD2 (6 bases). This CDR3 has 14 residues. Germline CDR1 and CDR2: SGHVS and FNYEAQ. Trimming removed 5 bases at V and 15 bases at J, with 23 bases between. CDR3 region: CASSPDLGGAPRFF. The CDR3 DNA sequence: TGTGCCAGCAGCCCGGACCTTGGAGGGGCCCCGAGGTTCTTC.

CDR3 nucleotides: TGTGCCAGCAGAGGTCAGACTACCTCCTACAATGAGCAGTTCTTC. Its translation: CASRGQTTSYNEQFF. The chain joins TRBV6-5 to TRBJ2-1, with a possible D match to TRBD2 (5 bases). The germline CDR1 and CDR2 sequences are MNHEY and SVGAGI. Trimming stripped 6 bases from V and 0 bases from J, with 12 bases between. The CDR3 runs 15 residues.

This chain links TRBV7-7 with TRBJ2-2, with D unclear. CDR1 and CDR2 from the germline V gene are SSHAT and FNYEAQ (reference sequence). Trimming took off 5 bases at V and 5 bases at J, with 6 bases between the two ends. The CDR3 consists of 12 residues. The CDR3 DNA reads TGTGCCAGCAGCACCCGGACCGGGGAGCTGTTTTTT. Translating it yields CASSTRTGELFF.

The J gene is TRBJ1-3, the V gene TRBV10-2, with 7 bases aligning to TRBD1. J lost 3 bases, V lost 0 bases, and 5 bases had no gene match. Per germline, CDR1 WSHSY and CDR2 SAAADI. This CDR3 is built from 16 residues. The CDR3 DNA reads as TGCGCCAGCAGTGAGTCGACAGGGACGTTTGGAAACACCATATATTTT. It codes for CASSESTGTFGNTIYF.

The chain uses TRBV7-9 and TRBJ2-5; weak D call: TRBD2 (5 bases). Germline CDR1 SEHNR, CDR2 FQNEAQ (reference sequence). This CDR3 comprises 18 residues. The V gene lost 2 bases and the J gene lost 1 base, with 20 bases spanning the gap. DNA of the CDR3: TGTGCCAGCAGCTTATCGGGCCTCTCGGGGAAGACCCAAGAGACCCAGTACTTC. Translated: CASSLSGLSGKTQETQYF.

This clone was observed a few times. The genes are TRBV5-3 and TRBJ2-3; 9 bases map to TRBD1. TRBV5-3 is reported as an ORF; its role is uncertain. The J segment lost 4 bases and the V segment lost 4 bases, leaving 7 bases of the junction unmatched. The CDR3 has 15 residues. CDR3 sequence (DNA): TGTGCCAGAAGCCCACAGGGGGCGCCCCCAGATACGCAGTATTTT. Its protein is CARSPQGAPPDTQYF.

This clone turned up a few times. The chain combines TRBV5-6 with TRBJ2-7; TRBD2 aligns across 8 bases. Germline CDR1 SGHDT, CDR2 YYEEEE. CDR3 length: 14 residues. The V gene end was trimmed by 4 bases and the J gene end by 0 bases; junction bases not matched to a gene: 3. The CDR3 coding sequence is TGTGCCAGCAGCCGGGGGGGAGACTCCTACGAGCAGTACTTC. This translates into CASSRGGDSYEQYF.

Only a few counts were recorded for this clone. The chain links TRBV7-3 to TRBJ2-1; 8 bases agree with TRBD1. V lost 5 bases and J lost 15; bases outside the gene matches: 15. The CDR3 is made up of 14 amino acids. The germline V gene has CDR1 SGHTA and CDR2 FQGTGA. The DNA for the CDR3 is TGTGCCAGCAGCCCCAAAGGCTGGGGGACAGGCCTGTTCTTC. Its protein product is CASSPKGWGTGLFF. Drawing the rest from reference TRBV7-3 and TRBJ2-1, the complete variable domain is GAGVSQTPSNKVTEKGKYVELRCDPISGHTALYWYRQSLGQGPEFLIYFQGTGAADDSGLPNDRFFAVRPEGSVSTLKIQRTERGDSAVYLCASSPKGWGTGLFFGPGTRLTVL.

This clone occurred once. V usage is TRBV6-6 and J usage is TRBJ2-7; 11 bases align to TRBD2. The CDR3 consists of 14 residues. V lost 5 bases and J lost 3; bases outside the gene matches: 3. CDR1 and CDR2 from the germline V gene are MNHNY and SVGAGI (reference sequence). The DNA of the CDR3 is TGTGCCAGCAGTGGTACTAGCGGGAGCTACGAGCAGTACTTC. It is translated as CASSGTSGSYEQYF.

With regard to this clone: An end of the junction does not agree with germline; a read error may underlie this. V usage is TRBV7-9 and J usage is TRBJ1-2; D might be TRBD1 (5 bases). CDR1 SEHNR and CDR2 FQNEAQ come from the germline V gene (reference sequence). The CDR3 runs 15 residues. CDR3 coding DNA: TGCGCCAGCAGCCAAGATTGGTCAGGGAATTATGGCTACACCTTC. This codes for CASSQDWSGNYGYTF.

The J gene is TRBJ2-1, the V gene TRBV9; TRBD2 is a possible D gene (7 bases). The CDR3 has 19 amino acids. V lost 3 bases to trimming and J lost 6 bases, with 28 bases between them. Germline V lookup: CDR1 SGDLS, CDR2 YYNGEE. CDR3 protein: CASSASRGGPNLTANEQFF. The CDR3 DNA reads TGTGCCAGCAGCGCATCTAGGGGGGGACCAAATCTAACCGCCAATGAGCAGTTCTTC. The variable domain in full, completed from reference TRBV9 and TRBJ2-1, reads DSGVTQTPKHLITATGQRVTLRCSPRSGDLSVYWYQQSLDQGLQFLIQYYNGEERAKGNILERFSAQQFPDLHSELNLSSLELGDSALYFCASSASRGGPNLTANEQFFGPGTRLTVL.

On this clone: The junction departs from germline at one end; a sequencing error may be responsible. The chain combines TRBV7-7 with TRBJ2-7, with 9 positions matching TRBD1. Germline V CDR1 and CDR2: SSHAT, FNYEAQ (reference sequence). This CDR3 is built from 15 residues. The CDR3 here is CASSLGTGPSYEQYF. The CDR3 DNA sequence: TGTGCTAGCAGCTTAGGGACAGGGCCTTCCTACGAGCAGTACTTC.

On this clone: Other DNA sequences of this sample code for an identical CDR3. The chain has TRBV28 and TRBJ2-7; D remains ambiguous. Trimming cost V 2 bases and J 3 bases, with 2 bases left between them. Germline CDR1 is MDHEN and CDR2 is SYDVKM. This CDR3 contains 11 residues. The DNA for the CDR3 is TGTGCCAGCAGTTTACTCTACGAGCAGTACTTC. This codes for CASSLLYEQYF.

The chain uses TRBV15 and TRBJ2-5; D not certain. The CDR3 loop spans 11 amino acids. Between the trimmed V and J ends, which lost 1 base and 7 bases, there was a span of 4 bases. The germline V gene has CDR1 LNHNV and CDR2 YYDKDF (reference sequence). CDR3 in DNA: TGTGCCACCAGCAGAGTTGGGACCCAGTACTTC. Translated, it gives CATSRVGTQYF.

This rearrangement joins TRBV9 to TRBJ1-4; D uncertain. V was pared by 4 bases and J by 0 bases, with 13 bases between. This CDR3 is built from 16 residues. CDR1 is SGDLS, CDR2 YYNGEE, per germline. The CDR3 region is CASSPQPGATNEKLFF. CDR3 nucleotides: TGTGCCAGCAGCCCCCAACCGGGTGCAACTAATGAAAAACTGTTTTTT.

This clone has a single count. This chain links TRBV27 with TRBJ1-5; no reliable D call. The germline V gene has CDR1 MNHEY and CDR2 SMNVEV (reference sequence). The V gene lost 8 bases and the J gene lost 0 bases, with 5 bases spanning the gap. This CDR3 comprises 12 residues. In DNA form, the CDR3 reads TGTGCCAGCGGAGGTAGCAATCAGCCCCAGCATTTT. Translation: CASGGSNQPQHF.

The V and J genes are TRBV6-6 and TRBJ1-3; maybe TRBD1 (5 bases). Germline V CDR1 and CDR2: MNHNY, SVGAGI (reference sequence). The V and J ends lost 2 bases and 5 bases respectively, with 16 bases between them. The CDR3 totals 16 residues. The CDR3 sequence: CASSYAPAQGRNTIYF. The CDR3 DNA follows: TGTGCCAGCAGTTACGCCCCCGCCCAGGGTCGAAACACCATATATTTT.

This rearrangement joins TRBV21-1 to TRBJ1-2. TRBV21-1 is a recognized pseudogene. The CDR3 loop spans 12 amino acids. The CDR3 spells CASSKSRYGYTF. In nucleotides, the CDR3 is TGTGCCAGCAGCAAAAGTAGATACGGCTACACCTTC.

The chain uses TRBV9 and TRBJ1-6; 8 bases map to TRBD1. The CDR3 has 14 amino acids. The J segment lost 7 bases and the V segment lost 3 bases, leaving 3 bases of the junction unmatched. Germline lookup yields CDR1 SGDLS and CDR2 YYNGEE. The CDR3 coding sequence is TGTGCCAGCAGCGCGACAGGGGAAAATTCACCCCTCCACTTT. It is translated as CASSATGENSPLHF.

In its sample, this clone was seen once. V and J are TRBV7-3 and TRBJ2-1; TRBD2 is a possible D gene (6 bases). Germline CDR1 is SGHTA and CDR2 is FQGTGA. CDR3 length equals 15 residues. V was cut by 0 bases and J by 8 bases, with 14 bases left in between. This chain's CDR3 is CASSLTPAGNYEQFF. In DNA form, the CDR3 reads TGTGCCAGCAGCTTAACCCCTGCGGGAAACTATGAGCAGTTCTTC.

The J gene is TRBJ2-7, the V gene TRBV10-3; 12 bases fit TRBD1. V dropped 7 bases and J dropped 2; count of bases not matched to a gene: 3. The CDR3 has 14 residues. Germline CDR1 is ENHRY and CDR2 is SYGVKD. Here the CDR3 DNA reads TGTGCCATCATGGGGACAGGGGGCGCCTACGAGCAGTACTTC. It is translated as CAIMGTGGAYEQYF.